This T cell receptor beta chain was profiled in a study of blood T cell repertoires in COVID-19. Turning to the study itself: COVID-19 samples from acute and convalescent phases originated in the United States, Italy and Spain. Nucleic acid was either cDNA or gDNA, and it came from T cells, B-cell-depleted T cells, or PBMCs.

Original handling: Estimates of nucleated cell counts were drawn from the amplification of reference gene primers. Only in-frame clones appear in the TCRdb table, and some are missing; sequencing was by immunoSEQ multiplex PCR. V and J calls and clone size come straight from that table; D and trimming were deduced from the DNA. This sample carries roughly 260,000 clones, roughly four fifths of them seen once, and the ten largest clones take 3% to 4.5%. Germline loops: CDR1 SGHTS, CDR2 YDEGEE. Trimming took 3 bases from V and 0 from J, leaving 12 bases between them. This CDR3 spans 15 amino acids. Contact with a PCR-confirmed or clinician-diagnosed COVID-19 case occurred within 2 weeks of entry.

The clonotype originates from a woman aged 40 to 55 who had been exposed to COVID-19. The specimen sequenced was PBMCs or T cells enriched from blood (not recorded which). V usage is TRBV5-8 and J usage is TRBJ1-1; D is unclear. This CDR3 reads CASSSGSSLNTEAFF. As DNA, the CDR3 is TGTGCCAGCAGCTCAGGATCCAGTTTGAACACTGAAGCTTTCTTT.